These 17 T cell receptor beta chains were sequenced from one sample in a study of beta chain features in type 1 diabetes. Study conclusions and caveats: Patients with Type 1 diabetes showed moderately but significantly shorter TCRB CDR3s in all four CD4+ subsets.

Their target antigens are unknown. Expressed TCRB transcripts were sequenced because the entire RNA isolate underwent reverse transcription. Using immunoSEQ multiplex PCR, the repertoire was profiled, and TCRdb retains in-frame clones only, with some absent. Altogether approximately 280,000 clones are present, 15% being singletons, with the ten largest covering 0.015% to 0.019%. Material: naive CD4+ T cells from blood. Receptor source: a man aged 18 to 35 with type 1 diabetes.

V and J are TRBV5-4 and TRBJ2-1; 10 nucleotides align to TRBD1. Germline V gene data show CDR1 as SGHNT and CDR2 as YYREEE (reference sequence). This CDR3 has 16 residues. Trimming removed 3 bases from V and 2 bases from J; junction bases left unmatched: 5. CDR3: CASSSGGQGTYNEQFF. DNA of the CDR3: TGTGCCAGCAGCTCTGGGGGACAGGGGACCTACAATGAGCAGTTCTTC.

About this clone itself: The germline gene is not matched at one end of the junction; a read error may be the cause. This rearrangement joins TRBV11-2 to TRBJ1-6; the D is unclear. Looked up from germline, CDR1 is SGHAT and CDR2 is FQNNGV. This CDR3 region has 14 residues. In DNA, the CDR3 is TGTGCCAGCAGCCTAGACTATATCGCTAGACCCCTCCACTTT. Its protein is CASSLDYIARPLHF.

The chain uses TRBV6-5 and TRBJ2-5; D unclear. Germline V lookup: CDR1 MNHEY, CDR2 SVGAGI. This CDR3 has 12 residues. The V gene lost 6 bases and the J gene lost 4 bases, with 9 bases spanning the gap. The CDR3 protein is CASSLDSETQYF. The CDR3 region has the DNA TGTGCCAGCAGCTTAGACTCAGAGACCCAGTACTTC.

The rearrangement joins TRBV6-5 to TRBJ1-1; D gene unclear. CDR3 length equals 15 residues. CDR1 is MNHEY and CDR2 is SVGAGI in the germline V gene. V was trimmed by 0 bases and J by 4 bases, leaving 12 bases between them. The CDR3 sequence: CASSYSSSPSTEAFF. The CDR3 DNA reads TGTGCCAGCAGTTACTCTAGTAGTCCAAGCACTGAAGCTTTCTTT.

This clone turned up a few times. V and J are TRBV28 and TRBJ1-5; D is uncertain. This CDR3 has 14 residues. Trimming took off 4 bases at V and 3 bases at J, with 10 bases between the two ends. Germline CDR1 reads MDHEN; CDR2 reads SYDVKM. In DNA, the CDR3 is TGTGCCAGCAGTTCCCCCAGGTTCAATCAGCCCCAGCATTTT. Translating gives CASSSPRFNQPQHF.

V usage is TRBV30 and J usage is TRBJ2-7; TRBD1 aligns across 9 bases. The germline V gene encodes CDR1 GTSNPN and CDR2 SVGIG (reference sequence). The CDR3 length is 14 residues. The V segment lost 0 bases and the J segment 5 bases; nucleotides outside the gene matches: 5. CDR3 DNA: TGTGCCTGGAGTGTAACAGGGGGCGTCCACGAGCAGTACTTC. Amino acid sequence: CAWSVTGGVHEQYF.

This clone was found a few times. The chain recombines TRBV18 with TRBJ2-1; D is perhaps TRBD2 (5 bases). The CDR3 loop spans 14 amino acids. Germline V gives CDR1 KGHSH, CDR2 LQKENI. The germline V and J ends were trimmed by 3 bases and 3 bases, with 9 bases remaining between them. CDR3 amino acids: CASSPRGIYNEQFF. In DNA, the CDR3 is TGTGCCAGCTCACCCCGGGGAATCTACAATGAGCAGTTCTTC.

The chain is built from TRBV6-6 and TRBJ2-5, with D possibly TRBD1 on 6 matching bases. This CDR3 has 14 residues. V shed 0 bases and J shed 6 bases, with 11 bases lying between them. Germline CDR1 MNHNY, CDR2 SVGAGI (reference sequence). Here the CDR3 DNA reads TGTGCCAGCAGTTACTCTACAGGGTTACAGACCCAGTACTTC. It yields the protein CASSYSTGLQTQYF.

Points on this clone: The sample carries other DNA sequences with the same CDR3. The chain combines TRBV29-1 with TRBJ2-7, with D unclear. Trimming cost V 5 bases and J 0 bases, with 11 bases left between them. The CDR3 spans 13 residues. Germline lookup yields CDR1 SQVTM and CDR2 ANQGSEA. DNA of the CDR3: TGCAGCGTTTCAACGGTTTACTCCTACGAGCAGTACTTC. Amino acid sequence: CSVSTVYSYEQYF.

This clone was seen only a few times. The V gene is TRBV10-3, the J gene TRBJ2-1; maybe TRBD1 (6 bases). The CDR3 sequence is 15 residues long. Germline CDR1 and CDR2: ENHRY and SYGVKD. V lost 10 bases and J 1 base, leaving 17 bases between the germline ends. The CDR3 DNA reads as TGTGCCAGCGCTAACAGGGATCGGTCCTACAATGAGCAGTTCTTC. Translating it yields CASANRDRSYNEQFF.

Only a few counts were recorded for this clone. CDR3 in DNA: TGCAGCTCTCGGACAGGGAACTATGGCTACACCTTC. Its translation is CSSRTGNYGYTF. V gene TRBV29-1 combines with J gene TRBJ1-2, with 8 bases identical to TRBD1. This CDR3 spans 12 amino acids. V gave up 8 bases and J gave up 2 bases; unmatched junction bases: 4. Germline CDR1 SQVTM, CDR2 ANQGSEA.

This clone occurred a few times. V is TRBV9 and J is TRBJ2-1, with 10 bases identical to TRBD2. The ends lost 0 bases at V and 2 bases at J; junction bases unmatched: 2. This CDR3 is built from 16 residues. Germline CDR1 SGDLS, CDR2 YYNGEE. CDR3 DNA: TGTGCCAGCAGCGTAGCGAGCGGGAGGGCCTACAATGAGCAGTTCTTC. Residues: CASSVASGRAYNEQFF.

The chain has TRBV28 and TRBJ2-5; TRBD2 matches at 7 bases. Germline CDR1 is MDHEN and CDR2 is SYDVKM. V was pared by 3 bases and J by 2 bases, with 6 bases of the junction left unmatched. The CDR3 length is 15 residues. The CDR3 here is CASSFIRREQETQYF. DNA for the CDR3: TGTGCCAGCAGTTTTATCCGGCGGGAGCAAGAGACCCAGTACTTC.

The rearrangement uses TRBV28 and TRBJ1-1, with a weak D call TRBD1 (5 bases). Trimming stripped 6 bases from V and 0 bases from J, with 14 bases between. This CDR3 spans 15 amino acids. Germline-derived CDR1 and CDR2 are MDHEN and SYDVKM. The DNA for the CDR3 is TGTGCCAGCAGAGGGGCAGCCTTCATGAACACTGAAGCTTTCTTT. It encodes CASRGAAFMNTEAFF.

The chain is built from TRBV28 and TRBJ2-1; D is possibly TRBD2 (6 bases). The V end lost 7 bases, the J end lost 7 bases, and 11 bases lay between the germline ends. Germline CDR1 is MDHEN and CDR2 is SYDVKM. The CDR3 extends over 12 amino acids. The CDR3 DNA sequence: TGTGCCAGCACGGACTACTCGAATGAGCAGTTCTTC. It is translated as CASTDYSNEQFF.

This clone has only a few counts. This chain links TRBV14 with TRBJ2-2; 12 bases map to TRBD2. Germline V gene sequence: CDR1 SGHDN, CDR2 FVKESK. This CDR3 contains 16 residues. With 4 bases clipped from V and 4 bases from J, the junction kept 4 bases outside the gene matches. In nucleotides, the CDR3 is TGTGCCAGCAGCCCTAGCGGGAGGGCCTCCACCGGGGAGCTGTTTTTT. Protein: CASSPSGRASTGELFF.

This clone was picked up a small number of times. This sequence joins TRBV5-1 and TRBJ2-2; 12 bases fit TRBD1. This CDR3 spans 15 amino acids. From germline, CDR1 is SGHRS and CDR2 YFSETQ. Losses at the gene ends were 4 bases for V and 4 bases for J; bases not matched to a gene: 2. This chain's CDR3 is CASSGDRGRTGELFF. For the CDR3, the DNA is TGCGCCAGCAGCGGGGACAGGGGGCGCACCGGGGAGCTGTTTTTT.